The clone carrying this T cell receptor beta chain was recorded many times. Antigen: not known. This entry is derived from a study of T cell repertoires in cytomegalovirus infection. As for the study in general: CMV infection and matching HLA type were both indicated by public TCR beta signatures. Findings and caveats of the study: CMV-specific HLA-C-restricted TCR beta clonotypes dominated the ex vivo response.

Germline CDR1 reads SGHTA; CDR2 reads FQGNSA. This CDR3 comprises 12 residues. The ends were cut back, 4 bases at V and 7 bases at J, with 10 bases in the middle. TCRdb fed the reads into MiXCR, producing one record per CDR3 protein. The sample has under 300,000 distinct CDR3 sequences, roughly a fifth seen once; the top ten hold about 21%. V is TRBV7-2 and J is TRBJ1-2, with no clear D. The sequence came from a human donor in good health (CMV status not recorded). Some clones in this sample may be carry-over from other donors' samples. The sequencing here drew on cultured PBMCs, taken from culture after CMV antigen stimulation. The chain's CDR3 is CASSYQAGGYTF. In nucleotides, the CDR3 is TGTGCCAGCAGCTATCAGGCGGGTGGCTACACCTTC.